The T cell receptor beta chain under discussion was sequenced for a study of cytomegalovirus exposure and HLA in healthy donors. On this clone: What it recognizes is unknown.

The PCR used 60 Vbeta and 13 Jbeta primers. Assay: immunoSEQ multiplex PCR; the TCRdb copy retains only in-frame clones and omits some. The sample lists more than 85,000 clones, 78% occurring once. Germline values: CDR1 SGHTA, CDR2 FQGNSA. This CDR3 region has 15 residues. Trimming stripped 1 base from V and 0 bases from J, with 10 bases between. The study, taken as a whole, reports: Using a false discovery rate of 0.05, a later analysis showed that approximately 17,000 TCR beta sequences were associated with HLA alleles. Reports indicate that TCR beta sequences accurately predicted the HLA-A and HLA-B alleles of most subjects. Cytomegalovirus association was assigned to more than 150 TCR beta chains.

The chain links TRBV7-2 to TRBJ2-7; D is possibly TRBD1 (5 bases). The source is a woman aged 25 to 39 in good health and CMV-seronegative. Sequencing used PBMCs. The CDR3: CASSLEQGFSYEQYF. CDR3 in DNA: TGTGCCAGCAGCTTAGAGCAGGGCTTCTCCTACGAGCAGTACTTC.